A selection of T cell receptor beta chains follows, all from one sample in a study of T cell responses to AZD1222 COVID-19 vaccine. The data were produced by immunoSEQ multiplex PCR, yet TCRdb's version contains in-frame clones alone and is incomplete. The sample consists of around 99,000 clones, about 90% of them appearing once. The sequencing used peripheral blood, collected 28 days after the second AZD1222 dose. The receptors originated from an adult who received the AZD1222 COVID-19 vaccine. Both conserved end residues are part of each CDR3. A D gene is named only where the DNA matches it firmly. Some rows mark clone size as missing; the rest say once, few, many or name a class of expanded clone.

CDR3 DNA: TGTGCCAGCAGCCTAAACCTCGGACAGGGTGAAGCTTTCTTT; CDR3 protein: CASSLNLGQGEAFF; V gene: TRBV11-2; D gene: TRBD1; J gene: TRBJ1-1; clone size: few
CDR3 DNA: TGCGCCAGCAGTGCCGCCGGGTTCCCCCCCCGGGATGGCTACACCTTC; CDR3 protein: CASSAAGFPPRDGYTF; V gene: TRBV10-1; D gene: -; J gene: TRBJ1-2; clone size: once
CDR3 DNA: TGTGCCAGCAGCTTAGCTTCTGGGACAGGGGGCAGGGACGAGCAGTACTTC; CDR3 protein: CASSLASGTGGRDEQYF; V gene: TRBV7-9; D gene: TRBD1; J gene: TRBJ2-7; clone size: -
CDR3 DNA: TGCGCCAGCAGCCCCCAGGGACCCAACACTGAAGCTTTCTTT; CDR3 protein: CASSPQGPNTEAFF; V gene: TRBV4-1; D gene: -; J gene: TRBJ1-1; clone size: -
CDR3 DNA: TGTGCCAGCAGTGCGGACGGGGAGCTGTTTTTT; CDR3 protein: CASSADGELFF; V gene: TRBV12-3/TRBV12-4; D gene: -; J gene: TRBJ2-2; clone size: -
CDR3 DNA: TGTGCCTGGAGACGTGTGGAGCGGGGCTACACCTTC; CDR3 protein: CAWRRVERGYTF; V gene: TRBV30; D gene: -; J gene: TRBJ1-2; clone size: -
CDR3 DNA: TGTGCCAGCAGTTTAGAGGGGAAAGATACGCAGTATTTT; CDR3 protein: CASSLEGKDTQYF; V gene: TRBV12-3/TRBV12-4; D gene: -; J gene: TRBJ2-3; clone size: -
CDR3 DNA: TGTGCCAGCAGCGCCGGGACCCGTTACGAGCAGTACTTC; CDR3 protein: CASSAGTRYEQYF; V gene: TRBV9; D gene: -; J gene: TRBJ2-7; clone size: once
CDR3 DNA: TGTGCCAGCAGCCTCCGGGACAGGGTCAGCTATGGCTACACCTTC; CDR3 protein: CASSLRDRVSYGYTF; V gene: TRBV7-2; D gene: TRBD1; J gene: TRBJ1-2; clone size: -
CDR3 DNA: TGTGCCAGCTGGGGGTCCGACTCCTACAATGAGCAGTTCTTC; CDR3 protein: CASWGSDSYNEQFF; V gene: TRBV7-2; D gene: -; J gene: TRBJ2-1; clone size: -
CDR3 DNA: TGTGCCATCAGTGAGTTCACTCTATCTACTAATGAAAAACTGTTTTTT; CDR3 protein: CAISEFTLSTNEKLFF; V gene: TRBV10-3; D gene: -; J gene: TRBJ1-4; clone size: -
CDR3 DNA: TGTGCCAGTAGGCGGGATTATAATTCACCCCTCCACTTT; CDR3 protein: CASRRDYNSPLHF; V gene: TRBV19; D gene: -; J gene: TRBJ1-6; clone size: -
CDR3 DNA: TGTGCCAGCAGTGAAGTTTCCCACAATGAGCAGTTCTTC; CDR3 protein: CASSEVSHNEQFF; V gene: TRBV6-1; D gene: -; J gene: TRBJ2-1; clone size: -
CDR3 DNA: TGTGCCAGCAGTTTTGGAGGGGAAATACATCAGCCCCAGCATTTT; CDR3 protein: CASSFGGEIHQPQHF; V gene: TRBV27; D gene: -; J gene: TRBJ1-5; clone size: -
CDR3 DNA: TGTGCCTGGAGCCGGACTGGAGGGAGTGGGCAGCCCCAGCATTTT; CDR3 protein: CAWSRTGGSGQPQHF; V gene: TRBV30; D gene: -; J gene: TRBJ1-5; clone size: -
CDR3 DNA: TGCGCCAGCAGCGGGGAGGGGCGAGAGACCCAGTACTTC; CDR3 protein: CASSGEGRETQYF; V gene: TRBV5-1; D gene: TRBD2; J gene: TRBJ2-5; clone size: once
CDR3 DNA: TGTGCCAGCATACCTAGGGGCGCGGGGACAAGGAACACCGGGGAGCTGTTTTTT; CDR3 protein: CASIPRGAGTRNTGELFF; V gene: TRBV5-6; D gene: -; J gene: TRBJ2-2; clone size: -
CDR3 DNA: TGTGCCAGCATTCGGCTAGCGGGGGGCCTTAGCACAGATACGCAGTATTTT; CDR3 protein: CASIRLAGGLSTDTQYF; V gene: TRBV28; D gene: TRBD2; J gene: TRBJ2-3; clone size: -
CDR3 DNA: TGTGCCAGCAGGCCACCCGGGACAGGGGTATACGAGCAGTACTTC; CDR3 protein: CASRPPGTGVYEQYF; V gene: TRBV28; D gene: TRBD1; J gene: TRBJ2-7; clone size: once
CDR3 DNA: TGTGCCAGCAGTTACTCCCGGGTTAATTCACCCCTCCACTTT; CDR3 protein: CASSYSRVNSPLHF; V gene: TRBV6-5; D gene: -; J gene: TRBJ1-6; clone size: once
CDR3 DNA: TGCGCCACCGAGCCGAGGAAGGGAGGGCCCGGGGAGCAGTTCTTC; CDR3 protein: CATEPRKGGPGEQFF; V gene: TRBV5-1; D gene: TRBD2; J gene: TRBJ2-1; clone size: -
CDR3 DNA: TGTGCCAGCAGCCCCGAGAGAGGGCGGGAGATCCCAGATACGCAGTATTTT; CDR3 protein: CASSPERGREIPDTQYF; V gene: TRBV9; D gene: TRBD2; J gene: TRBJ2-3; clone size: -
CDR3 DNA: TGTGTCAGAAGCTTAGAATGGGGGGGCCCCTACAATGAGCAGTTCTTC; CDR3 protein: CVRSLEWGGPYNEQFF; V gene: TRBV7-5; D gene: -; J gene: TRBJ2-1; clone size: once
CDR3 DNA: TGTGCCAGCAGTCGGACAGAGAATTCACCCCTCCACTTT; CDR3 protein: CASSRTENSPLHF; V gene: TRBV12-3/TRBV12-4; D gene: -; J gene: TRBJ1-6; clone size: -
CDR3 DNA: TGTGCCAGCAGCCCAGCGTCAGGGAATCAGCCCCAGCATTTT; CDR3 protein: CASSPASGNQPQHF; V gene: TRBV6-5; D gene: -; J gene: TRBJ1-5; clone size: -
CDR3 DNA: TGTGCCAGTAGTCACGGGTTAGGACAAAGCAATCAGCCCCAGCATTTT; CDR3 protein: CASSHGLGQSNQPQHF; V gene: TRBV19; D gene: -; J gene: TRBJ1-5; clone size: -
CDR3 DNA: TGTGCCAGCAGCCAAGAGCCGGGCCCGGGGGGCGCGACCGGGGAGCTGTTTTTT; CDR3 protein: CASSQEPGPGGATGELFF; V gene: TRBV3-1/TRBV3-2; D gene: -; J gene: TRBJ2-2; clone size: -
CDR3 DNA: TGTGCCATCAGTGTCCCCCCGGCAGCGCGCAATCAGCCCCAGCATTTT; CDR3 protein: CAISVPPAARNQPQHF; V gene: TRBV10-3; D gene: -; J gene: TRBJ1-5; clone size: -
CDR3 DNA: TGTGCCAGCAGCAAGGAAAGGGACACCGGCCCCAAACTGTTTTTT; CDR3 protein: CASSKERDTGPKLFF; V gene: TRBV7-9; D gene: -; J gene: TRBJ1-4; clone size: -
CDR3 DNA: TGTGCCAGCAGTTTGAGCTTAGGGACCGGGGAGCTGTTTTTT; CDR3 protein: CASSLSLGTGELFF; V gene: TRBV6-5; D gene: -; J gene: TRBJ2-2; clone size: few
CDR3 DNA: TGTGCCAGCATCCAGGACGTTTCCTACGAGCAGTACTTC; CDR3 protein: CASIQDVSYEQYF; V gene: TRBV6-6; D gene: -; J gene: TRBJ2-7; clone size: -
CDR3 DNA: TGCGCCAGCAGCCCTTTGACAGGGAATACCTACGAGCAGTACTTC; CDR3 protein: CASSPLTGNTYEQYF; V gene: TRBV5-1; D gene: TRBD1; J gene: TRBJ2-7; clone size: -
CDR3 DNA: TGCGCCAGCCGGATGGGATACAATGAGCAGTTCTTC; CDR3 protein: CASRMGYNEQFF; V gene: TRBV10-2; D gene: -; J gene: TRBJ2-1; clone size: -
CDR3 DNA: TGTGCCAGCAGTTCCTTCAAGGGCAATCAGCCCCAGCATTTT; CDR3 protein: CASSSFKGNQPQHF; V gene: TRBV5-8; D gene: -; J gene: TRBJ1-5; clone size: -
CDR3 DNA: TGTGCCAGCAGCCAAACAGGGATTAACTATGGCTACACCTTC; CDR3 protein: CASSQTGINYGYTF; V gene: TRBV4-2; D gene: -; J gene: TRBJ1-2; clone size: -
CDR3 DNA: TGCAGCTACGTACAGGGGGCGTACACTGAAGCTTTCTTT; CDR3 protein: CSYVQGAYTEAFF; V gene: TRBV29-1; D gene: TRBD1; J gene: TRBJ1-1; clone size: -
CDR3 DNA: TGCGCCAGCAGCTTTGAGGGTCTCGACTATGGCTACACCTTC; CDR3 protein: CASSFEGLDYGYTF; V gene: TRBV5-1; D gene: -; J gene: TRBJ1-2; clone size: -
CDR3 DNA: TGTGCCAGCAGCTTAGTATCCGGGGTCAACGAGCAGTACTTC; CDR3 protein: CASSLVSGVNEQYF; V gene: TRBV11-2; D gene: -; J gene: TRBJ2-7; clone size: -
CDR3 DNA: TGTGCCAGCAGTTTAGGGACTAACTATGGCTACACCTTC; CDR3 protein: CASSLGTNYGYTF; V gene: TRBV27; D gene: -; J gene: TRBJ1-2; clone size: -
CDR3 DNA: TGTGCCAGCAGCTCCGGAGGCCGAATGGGGGCTTTCTTT; CDR3 protein: CASSSGGRMGAFF; V gene: TRBV7-9; D gene: -; J gene: TRBJ1-1; clone size: -
CDR3 DNA: TGTGCCACTAGAGGACAGGGGCCAAACTATGGCTACACCTTC; CDR3 protein: CATRGQGPNYGYTF; V gene: TRBV18; D gene: TRBD1; J gene: TRBJ1-2; clone size: -